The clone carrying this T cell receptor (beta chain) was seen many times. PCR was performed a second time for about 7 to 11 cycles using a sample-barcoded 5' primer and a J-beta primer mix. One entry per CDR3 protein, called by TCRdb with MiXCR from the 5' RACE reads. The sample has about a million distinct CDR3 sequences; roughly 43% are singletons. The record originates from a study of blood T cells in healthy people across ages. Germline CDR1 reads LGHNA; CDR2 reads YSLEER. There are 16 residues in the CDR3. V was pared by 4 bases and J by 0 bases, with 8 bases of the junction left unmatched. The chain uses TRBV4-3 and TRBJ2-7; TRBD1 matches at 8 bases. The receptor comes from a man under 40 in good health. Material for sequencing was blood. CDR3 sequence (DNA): TGCGCCAGCAGCCTAGTCCGGGACAGGTACTCCTACGAGCAGTACTTC. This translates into CASSLVRDRYSYEQYF.